This T cell receptor (beta chain) was captured by sequencing in a study of T cell repertoires in cytomegalovirus infection. As for the study in general: Matching HLA type and CMV infection were both indicated by public TCR beta signatures. Whole-study results and caveats: CMV carriers with the relevant HLA were identified by cumulative public TCR beta family frequency. CMV-specific TCR beta clonotypes restricted by HLA-C dominated the ex vivo response.

This clonotype was seen ten or more times. The antigen is undetermined. CDR3 length: 15 amino acids. Trimming pared 3 bases from V and 1 base from J, leaving 11 bases between. The germline CDR1 and CDR2 sequences are SGHTA and FQGNSA. TCRdb independently ran MiXCR on the reads; one entry per CDR3 protein. The repertoire has about 140,000 distinct CDR3 sequences, about 6% of them found once; the top ten carry roughly 18%. Sequencing used PBMCs. The TCR was taken from a human donor in good health (CMV status not recorded). Some clones in this sample may be carry-over from other donors' samples. The gene calls are TRBV7-2 and TRBJ2-3; a weak D match, TRBD2 (7 bases). CDR3 sequence (DNA): TGTGCCAGCAGCTTCCGAGGGGGGGGCACAGATACGCAGTATTTT. It translates to CASSFRGGGTDTQYF. Complete variable domain (other parts from reference TRBV7-2 and TRBJ2-3): GAGVSQSPSNKVTEKGKDVELRCDPISGHTALYWYRQSLGQGLEFLIYFQGNSAPDKSGLPSDRFSAERTGGSVSTLTIQRTQQEDSAVYLCASSFRGGGTDTQYFGPGTRLTVL.